A selection of T cell receptor beta chains follows, all from one sample in a study of blood T cell repertoires in COVID-19. Assay used: immunoSEQ multiplex PCR; TCRdb lists only in-frame clones, some missing. This table has 200,000 to 300,000 clones, around 90% appearing once. Sequenced material: peripheral blood. These receptors were obtained from a woman in her 40s with acute or convalescent COVID-19. Each CDR3 is given with its conserved first and last residue. The D gene is left open where the match is weak. Clone size is stated in some rows and not others, as once, few, many or a class when expanded.

j_gene: TRBJ2-4
v_gene: TRBV5-1
abundance: once
d_gene: TRBD1
CDR3aa: CASSSTVGQAGAKNIQYF
CDR3nt: TGCGCCAGCAGCTCTACGGTGGGACAGGCGGGGGCCAAAAACATTCAGTACTTC

j_gene: TRBJ2-5
v_gene: TRBV24-1
abundance: .
d_gene: TRBD2
CDR3aa: CATSDPRGSGDQETQYF
CDR3nt: TGTGCCACCAGTGACCCCCGAGGTAGCGGGGACCAAGAGACCCAGTACTTC

j_gene: TRBJ2-3
v_gene: TRBV19
abundance: .
d_gene: TRBD1
CDR3aa: CASSEGQGHQDTQYF
CDR3nt: TGTGCCAGTAGTGAGGGACAGGGACATCAAGATACGCAGTATTTT

j_gene: TRBJ1-2
v_gene: TRBV28
abundance: once
d_gene: .
CDR3aa: CASSYGPGIAYGYTF
CDR3nt: TGTGCCAGCAGTTACGGGCCGGGAATCGCATACGGCTACACCTTC

j_gene: TRBJ1-2
v_gene: TRBV12-5
abundance: .
d_gene: .
CDR3aa: CASGLDPGTGLPNYGYTF
CDR3nt: TGTGCTAGTGGTTTGGACCCTGGTACAGGCCTGCCTAACTATGGCTACACCTTC

j_gene: TRBJ2-1
v_gene: TRBV30
abundance: .
d_gene: TRBD1
CDR3aa: CAWAGQGNEQFF
CDR3nt: TGTGCCTGGGCGGGACAGGGCAATGAGCAGTTCTTC

j_gene: TRBJ1-1
v_gene: TRBV6-1
abundance: .
d_gene: .
CDR3aa: CASSEGGVDTEAFF
CDR3nt: TGTGCCAGCAGTGAAGGGGGAGTGGACACTGAAGCTTTCTTT

j_gene: TRBJ1-1
v_gene: TRBV11-2
abundance: .
d_gene: TRBD1
CDR3aa: CASSSQDRLNTEAFF
CDR3nt: TGTGCCAGCAGCTCTCAGGACAGGTTGAACACTGAAGCTTTCTTT

j_gene: TRBJ1-5
v_gene: TRBV30
abundance: .
d_gene: TRBD1
CDR3aa: CAWSGGTGERQPQHF
CDR3nt: TGTGCCTGGAGTGGAGGGACAGGGGAGCGGCAGCCCCAGCATTTT

j_gene: TRBJ2-3
v_gene: TRBV29-1
abundance: .
d_gene: TRBD2
CDR3aa: CSVHRTSGSTDTQYF
CDR3nt: TGCAGCGTTCATAGGACTAGCGGAAGCACAGATACGCAGTATTTT

j_gene: TRBJ1-3
v_gene: TRBV6-1
abundance: few
d_gene: .
CDR3aa: CASSENPTGWETGNTIYF
CDR3nt: TGTGCCAGCAGTGAAAACCCTACAGGGTGGGAAACTGGAAACACCATATATTTT

j_gene: TRBJ1-3
v_gene: TRBV30
abundance: .
d_gene: .
CDR3aa: CAWTIRRSGNTIYF
CDR3nt: TGTGCCTGGACGATTCGCCGGTCTGGAAACACCATATATTTT

j_gene: TRBJ1-3
v_gene: TRBV11-2
abundance: .
d_gene: .
CDR3aa: CASSSHNTIYF
CDR3nt: TGTGCCAGCAGCAGCCATAACACCATATATTTT

j_gene: TRBJ2-5
v_gene: TRBV6-2/TRBV6-3
abundance: .
d_gene: TRBD2
CDR3aa: CASSSASGGVETQYF
CDR3nt: TGTGCCAGCAGTTCGGCTAGCGGGGGAGTGGAGACCCAGTACTTC

j_gene: TRBJ1-5
v_gene: TRBV12-5
abundance: .
d_gene: .
CDR3aa: CASGAGGNQPQHF
CDR3nt: TGTGCTAGTGGGGCGGGAGGGAATCAGCCCCAGCATTTT

j_gene: TRBJ1-1
v_gene: TRBV5-1
abundance: .
d_gene: .
CDR3aa: CASSLGSGGMNTEAFF
CDR3nt: TGCGCCAGCAGCTTAGGGTCGGGCGGGATGAACACTGAAGCTTTCTTT

j_gene: TRBJ1-1
v_gene: TRBV4-1
abundance: .
d_gene: .
CDR3aa: CASSQALDAGTEAFF
CDR3nt: TGCGCCAGCAGCCAAGCCTTAGACGCGGGCACTGAAGCTTTCTTT

j_gene: TRBJ1-3
v_gene: TRBV25-1
abundance: .
d_gene: .
CDR3aa: CASSEYYHSPSSGNTIYF
CDR3nt: TGTGCCAGCAGTGAATATTACCACTCTCCAAGCTCTGGAAACACCATATATTTT

j_gene: TRBJ1-5
v_gene: TRBV28
abundance: .
d_gene: TRBD1
CDR3aa: CASSLQGAGQPQHF
CDR3nt: TGTGCCAGCAGCCTACAGGGGGCAGGACAGCCCCAGCATTTT

j_gene: TRBJ2-5
v_gene: TRBV5-1
abundance: .
d_gene: TRBD2
CDR3aa: CASSLTASGGSQETQYF
CDR3nt: TGCGCCAGCAGCTTAACGGCTAGCGGGGGATCCCAAGAGACCCAGTACTTC

j_gene: TRBJ2-5
v_gene: TRBV6-5
abundance: once
d_gene: TRBD2
CDR3aa: CASSYRVAGQRETQYF
CDR3nt: TGTGCCAGCAGTTACCGTGTAGCGGGGCAGAGGGAGACCCAGTACTTC

j_gene: TRBJ2-3
v_gene: TRBV4-2
abundance: .
d_gene: .
CDR3aa: CASSQNGGSTDTQYF
CDR3nt: TGTGCCAGCAGCCAAAACGGGGGTAGTACAGATACGCAGTATTTT

j_gene: TRBJ1-5
v_gene: TRBV9
abundance: .
d_gene: .
CDR3aa: CASSAGGSNQPQHF
CDR3nt: TGTGCCAGCAGCGCTGGAGGGAGCAATCAGCCCCAGCATTTT

j_gene: TRBJ1-1
v_gene: TRBV5-1
abundance: .
d_gene: TRBD1
CDR3aa: CASRLAGGLEAFF
CDR3nt: TGCGCCAGCAGATTAGCAGGGGGCCTTGAAGCTTTCTTT

j_gene: TRBJ2-1
v_gene: TRBV10-3
abundance: once
d_gene: TRBD1
CDR3aa: CAIRTGASYNEQFF
CDR3nt: TGTGCCATCAGGACAGGGGCCTCCTACAATGAGCAGTTCTTC

j_gene: TRBJ2-5
v_gene: TRBV7-8
abundance: .
d_gene: TRBD2
CDR3aa: CASSRGLAAYQETQYF
CDR3nt: TGTGCCAGCAGCCGTGGACTAGCAGCGTACCAAGAGACCCAGTACTTC

j_gene: TRBJ2-4
v_gene: TRBV5-1
abundance: .
d_gene: TRBD1
CDR3aa: CASSLATGGGENIQYF
CDR3nt: TGCGCCAGCAGCTTGGCCACAGGGGGTGGGGAAAACATTCAGTACTTC

j_gene: TRBJ2-5
v_gene: TRBV6-5
abundance: .
d_gene: TRBD1
CDR3aa: CASRRTGGEVTQYF
CDR3nt: TGTGCCAGCAGACGTACAGGGGGCGAAGTGACCCAGTACTTC

j_gene: TRBJ1-1
v_gene: TRBV10-3
abundance: .
d_gene: .
CDR3aa: CAINSFEGAAFF
CDR3nt: TGTGCCATCAATTCGTTCGAGGGTGCAGCTTTCTTT

j_gene: TRBJ2-3
v_gene: TRBV4-1
abundance: .
d_gene: .
CDR3aa: CASSQEGLHSTDTQYF
CDR3nt: TGCGCCAGCAGCCAAGAGGGGCTTCACAGCACAGATACGCAGTATTTT

j_gene: TRBJ1-2
v_gene: TRBV9
abundance: .
d_gene: TRBD1
CDR3aa: CASSVGDSYGYTF
CDR3nt: TGTGCCAGCAGCGTAGGGGACAGCTATGGCTACACCTTC

j_gene: TRBJ2-1
v_gene: TRBV10-2
abundance: .
d_gene: .
CDR3aa: CASSESRNGEQFF
CDR3nt: TGCGCCAGCAGTGAGTCGAGAAACGGGGAGCAGTTCTTC

j_gene: TRBJ2-3
v_gene: TRBV7-3
abundance: .
d_gene: TRBD2
CDR3aa: CASSLTPLGSGGASTDTQYF
CDR3nt: TGTGCCAGCAGCTTAACCCCCTTAGGGAGCGGGGGGGCTAGCACAGATACGCAGTATTTT

j_gene: TRBJ2-5
v_gene: TRBV2
abundance: once
d_gene: TRBD2
CDR3aa: CADSAGGPKTQYF
CDR3nt: TGTGCCGATTCTGCGGGGGGGCCAAAGACCCAGTACTTC

j_gene: TRBJ1-1
v_gene: TRBV19
abundance: .
d_gene: TRBD1
CDR3aa: CASAAGQGTSEAFF
CDR3nt: TGTGCCAGTGCGGCGGGACAGGGGACGTCTGAAGCTTTCTTT

j_gene: TRBJ1-6
v_gene: TRBV6-5
abundance: .
d_gene: TRBD1
CDR3aa: CASSEGQTSPLHF
CDR3nt: TGTGCCAGCAGCGAGGGACAGACCTCACCCCTCCACTTT

j_gene: TRBJ1-3
v_gene: TRBV9
abundance: .
d_gene: TRBD1
CDR3aa: CASRGGAGNTIYF
CDR3nt: TGTGCCAGCAGAGGGGGCGCGGGAAACACCATATATTTT

j_gene: TRBJ1-2
v_gene: TRBV7-9
abundance: .
d_gene: .
CDR3aa: CASSFSAGDYGYTF
CDR3nt: TGTGCCAGCAGCTTTTCGGCAGGGGACTATGGCTACACCTTC